Described below is a single T cell receptor beta chain sequence and its context. This entry is derived from a study of T cells in Graves' hyperthyroidism and ophthalmopathy. Study context: Sampling of peripheral blood happened at initial diagnosis, prior to any treatment.

It was RNA transcripts that yielded the amplified TCR beta CDR3 regions. Carried out on the TCR CDR3, a first-round RT-PCR used the HTBI primer set. TCRdb redid the calling of the multiplex PCR reads with MiXCR, one entry per CDR3 protein. Of more than 300,000 distinct CDR3 sequences in the sample, about 18% were seen once. This CDR3 is 14 amino acids long. CDR1 and CDR2 from the germline V gene are SGDLS and YYNGEE. Trimming took off 0 bases at V and 6 bases at J, with 12 bases between the two ends. Sequencing input: blood. The sequence was collected from a man aged 18 to 29 with Graves' ophthalmopathy. The V call is TRBV9, the J call TRBJ1-1; no clear D. The CDR3 spells CASSVEPGRAEAFF. CDR3 sequence (DNA): TGTGCCAGCAGCGTAGAACCCGGGAGGGCTGAAGCTTTCTTT.